One sample yielded the 19 T cell receptor beta chains listed below, sequenced in a study of control samples from healthy donors and cancer patients. The table came from immunoSEQ multiplex PCR; TCRdb's copy has only in-frame clones and leaves some out. Found here are over 100,000 clones, 80% to 95% of them singletons; the top ten hold about 5.5%. Sample: blood. These receptors all come from a young man in good health.

The chain recombines TRBV7-9 with TRBJ1-1; D not certain. V lost 3 bases and J lost 4, with 9 bases in between. CDR3 length: 13 amino acids. Germline V CDR1 and CDR2: SEHNR, FQNEAQ (reference sequence). CDR3 sequence (DNA): TGTGCCAGCAGCTTTGCGCTAGGCACTGAAGCTTTCTTT. Residues: CASSFALGTEAFF.

This rearrangement joins TRBV5-1 to TRBJ2-2; D unclear. The CDR3 length is 14 residues. Trimming pared 0 bases from V and 6 bases from J, leaving 9 bases between. The germline V gene has CDR1 SGHRS and CDR2 YFSETQ. The CDR3 is CASSLGHEAGELFF. The CDR3 DNA reads as TGCGCCAGCAGCTTGGGCCACGAAGCCGGGGAGCTGTTTTTT.

The genes are TRBV18 and TRBJ1-1; D unclear. V was clipped by 1 base and J by 1 base, with 16 bases between them. Per the germline V gene, CDR1 is KGHSH and CDR2 is LQKENI. CDR3 length: 17 amino acids. CDR3 amino acids: CASSPQVLGVGNTEAFF. CDR3 DNA sequence: TGTGCCAGCTCACCACAGGTACTCGGGGTTGGGAACACTGAAGCTTTCTTT.

In the case of this clone: Other DNA sequences in this sample translate to the same CDR3. This rearrangement joins TRBV5-6 to TRBJ1-1; 7 nucleotides match TRBD1. The trim removed 4 bases at V and 8 bases at J, leaving 14 bases unmatched. The CDR3 is 15 residues long. Germline V gives CDR1 SGHDT, CDR2 YYEEEE. The CDR3 region has the DNA TGTGCCAGCAGCCAAGGGGGCAGGGGGGGTTTAGAAGCTTTCTTT. This gives the protein CASSQGGRGGLEAFF. Filled out from reference TRBV5-6 and TRBJ1-1, the complete variable domain reads DAGVTQSPTHLIKTRGQQVTLRCSPKSGHDTVSWYQQALGQGPQFIFQYYEEEERQRGNFPDRFSGHQFPNYSSELNVNALLLGDSALYLCASSQGGRGGLEAFFGQGTRLTVV.

This clone was recorded once. The rearrangement joins TRBV5-1 to TRBJ1-1; maybe TRBD1 (5 bases). Germline loops: CDR1 SGHRS, CDR2 YFSETQ. V lost 0 bases to trimming and J lost 1 base, with 13 bases between them. This CDR3 region has 16 residues. CDR3 residues: CASSLEIQGWNTEAFF. CDR3 nucleotides: TGCGCCAGCAGCTTGGAGATTCAGGGCTGGAACACTGAAGCTTTCTTT.

V is TRBV7-9 and J is TRBJ1-2; the D is unclear. Trimming removed 8 bases at V and 8 bases at J, with 21 bases between. This CDR3 comprises 14 residues. Germline V gene sequence: CDR1 SEHNR, CDR2 FQNEAQ (reference sequence). The CDR3, as DNA: TGTGCCAGCGCATCCTCCGGGTCCACATTAGGCTACACCTTC. Its translation: CASASSGSTLGYTF.

The rearrangement uses TRBV30 and TRBJ1-2; 8 nucleotides agree with TRBD1. CDR3 length equals 12 residues. Germline CDR1 reads GTSNPN; CDR2 reads SVGIG (reference sequence). Trimming took 5 bases from V and 6 from J; bases not matched to a gene: 5. As DNA, the CDR3 is TGTGCCTGGGAGGCAGGGGGCGATGGCTACACCTTC. This codes for CAWEAGGDGYTF.

The CDR3 DNA sequence: TGTGCCAGCAGCACGGGACAGGGAGACTACACCGGGGAGCTGTTTTTT. This gives the protein CASSTGQGDYTGELFF. The V gene is TRBV5-5, the J gene TRBJ2-2; 9 bases are shared with TRBD1. Germline CDR1 is SGHKS and CDR2 is YYEKEE (reference sequence). Trimming cost V 4 bases and J 3 bases; bases outside gene matches: 7. CDR3 length: 16 residues.

The chain combines TRBV9 with TRBJ1-4; possibly TRBD1 for D (5 bases). CDR3 length: 14 amino acids. Per germline, CDR1 SGDLS and CDR2 YYNGEE. The germline V and J ends were trimmed by 2 bases and 8 bases, with 13 bases remaining between them. Written as DNA, the CDR3 is TGTGCCAGCAGCGTCGGGGGTGGGCAAGAAAAACTGTTTTTT. Its translation is CASSVGGGQEKLFF.

V gene TRBV27 combines with J gene TRBJ2-2; 12 nucleotides match TRBD2. Germline trimming cut 4 bases from V and 5 bases from J; bases unmatched to any gene: 5. This CDR3 is built from 16 residues. The germline gives CDR1 MNHEY, CDR2 SMNVEV (reference sequence). CDR3 sequence reads: CASSSGLAGSTGELFF. The CDR3, as DNA: TGTGCCAGCAGTTCCGGACTAGCGGGGAGTACCGGGGAGCTGTTTTTT.

Written as DNA, the CDR3 is TGTGCCAGCAGCGGTTGGACAGAGAGCTCTGGAAACACCATATATTTT. Translated: CASSGWTESSGNTIYF. The genes are TRBV9 and TRBJ1-3, with D possibly TRBD1 on 6 matching bases. CDR1 is SGDLS, CDR2 YYNGEE, per germline. This CDR3 region has 16 residues. The V gene lost 3 bases and the J gene lost 0 bases, with 13 bases spanning the gap. Full variable domain (rest looked up from reference TRBV9 and TRBJ1-3): DSGVTQTPKHLITATGQRVTLRCSPRSGDLSVYWYQQSLDQGLQFLIQYYNGEERAKGNILERFSAQQFPDLHSELNLSSLELGDSALYFCASSGWTESSGNTIYFGEGSWLTVV.

The genes are TRBV5-5 and TRBJ1-4; weak D call: TRBD1 (5 bases). The CDR3 extends over 16 amino acids. Looked up from germline, CDR1 is SGHKS and CDR2 is YYEKEE (reference sequence). V gave up 4 bases and J gave up 1 base, with 14 bases separating them. CDR3 nucleotide sequence: TGTGCCAGCAGCAGCCCAGGGTCGGTAACTAATGAAAAACTGTTTTTT. It specifies CASSSPGSVTNEKLFF.

This chain links TRBV9 with TRBJ2-1; D not certain. The CDR3 totals 12 residues. The germline gives CDR1 SGDLS, CDR2 YYNGEE. V was pared by 3 bases and J by 4 bases, with 5 bases between. The DNA for the CDR3 is TGTGCCAGCAGCGCAGTTTACAATGAGCAGTTCTTC. It specifies CASSAVYNEQFF.

CDR3 amino acids: CSVPSGVANEKLFF. CDR3 nucleotides: TGCAGCGTCCCTTCAGGGGTAGCTAATGAAAAACTGTTTTTT. V is TRBV29-1 and J is TRBJ1-4, with a tentative D call TRBD1 (6 bases). This CDR3 comprises 14 residues. Deletions cut 6 bases from V and 3 bases from J, with 14 bases between. Per the germline V gene, CDR1 is SQVTM and CDR2 is ANQGSEA.

The table lists this clone with a few counts. J is TRBJ2-7 and V is TRBV7-9; 10 bases are shared with TRBD2. Germline V CDR1 and CDR2: SEHNR, FQNEAQ (reference sequence). Losses at the gene ends were 0 bases for V and 0 bases for J; bases not matched to a gene: 11. The CDR3 extends over 19 amino acids. CDR3 DNA sequence: TGTGCCAGCAGCTTAGCGCCAGCGGGGGGGCCGAGTAGCTCCTACGAGCAGTACTTC. It codes for CASSLAPAGGPSSSYEQYF.

The CDR3 DNA follows: TGTGCCATCAGTGAGTCGAGGGGGGGCAGGGGTACGGGAGATACGCAGTATTTT. Translated: CAISESRGGRGTGDTQYF. V and J are TRBV10-3 and TRBJ2-3; D possibly corresponds to TRBD2 (7 bases). Trimming stripped 0 bases from V and 5 bases from J, with 21 bases between. CDR3 size: 18 residues. The germline V gene encodes CDR1 ENHRY and CDR2 SYGVKD.

This clone showed up just a few times. The gene calls are TRBV19 and TRBJ1-2; D is possibly TRBD1 (5 bases). Germline lookup yields CDR1 LNHDA and CDR2 SQIVND (reference sequence). V was clipped by 4 bases and J by 6 bases, with 9 bases between them. This CDR3 has 12 residues. CDR3 amino acids: CASSTPRDGYTF. CDR3 sequence (DNA): TGTGCCAGTAGTACCCCCAGGGATGGCTACACCTTC.

J is TRBJ1-2 and V is TRBV11-1; D gene ambiguous. The CDR3 runs 15 residues. The ends were cut back, 8 bases at V and 0 bases at J, with 16 bases in the middle. The V gene's germline CDR1 is SGHAT and CDR2 FQDESV (reference sequence). CDR3 nucleotides: TGTGCCAGCGGGGATTTGGGTGGAGCTAACTATGGCTACACCTTC. Protein sequence: CASGDLGGANYGYTF.

This clone was seen a single time. This chain connects TRBV10-3 to TRBJ2-3, with a possible D match to TRBD1 (6 bases). V lost 8 bases and J 5 bases, leaving 20 bases between the germline ends. The CDR3 totals 15 residues. In germline, CDR1 is ENHRY, CDR2 SYGVKD. CDR3 sequence reads: CAIGLFRTDKDTQYF. CDR3 bases: TGTGCCATCGGACTTTTCAGGACAGATAAAGATACGCAGTATTTT.